This T cell receptor beta chain was found in a study of shared clonotypes between healthy human individuals. On this clone: The same CDR3 can be traced to other DNA sequences in this sample.

Per the study methods: For the immunoSEQ data, sequences were junction-only without quality scores, so filtering differed. Repertoires were generated with immunoSEQ multiplex PCR, while TCRdb's copy carries only in-frame clones and drops some. V, J and clone size reflect that table, while D and trimming were determined from the DNA. The sample has 2 million to 2.5 million clones; approximately 95% are singletons. The CDR3 is 13 residues long. CDR1 and CDR2 from the germline V gene are SGHAT and FQNNGV. Trimming took 5 bases from V and 5 from J, leaving 10 bases between them. Only Caucasian adults living in Nashville, Tennessee made up the donor group. Into CD45RA+ naive and CD45RA-negative memory subsets, the CD4+ cells were split.

Sequencing input: naive CD4+ T cells from PBMCs. Subset of the sample: CD45RA+ positively selected. The receptor's source is a man in his late teens or twenties in good health. Some clones in this sample may be carry-over from other donors' samples. The V gene is TRBV11-2, the J gene TRBJ2-1, with D tentatively TRBD1 or TRBD2 (5 bases each). This chain's CDR3 is CASSPGAHNEQFF. Written as DNA, the CDR3 is TGTGCCAGCAGCCCCGGGGCCCACAATGAGCAGTTCTTC.